This TCR beta chain appears in the sequencing data of a study of T cell responses to AZD1222 COVID-19 vaccine (dated by TCRdb to the early 2020s). About the investigation overall: AZD1222 recipients whose second dose came at about 4 weeks and those whose second dose came at about 12 weeks were combined into one group, since spike-specific TCR depth and breadth did not differ between the two schedules. A total of under 250 trial participants underwent TCR sequencing, of whom roughly 210 had received two doses of AZD1222 and approximately 26 had received two doses of the MenACWY control vaccine. Trial participants were enrolled by age into subgroups of 18-55, 56-69 and 70-plus years, and roughly 150, 30 and 60 TCR-sequenced participants, respectively, were included in these subgroups. Here is what the overall study found, with its caveats: After two AZD1222 doses, both the breadth and the depth of spike-specific TCRs were significantly higher than at day 0 and than in MenACWY recipients. Reportedly, almost half of the unique spike-specific TCRs recognized epitopes lying outside the regions that are mutated in the B.1.351 and B.1.1.7 variants. The 56-69-year group was small, and its depth increase did not reach significance, likely because of low power. Participants were mostly white British and included more females than males, and it was suggested by the authors that clonal diversity may have been underestimated. Only six AZD1222 recipients were SARS-CoV-2 seropositive at baseline, limiting conclusions about previously exposed vaccinees. No day 14 peak-response samples were available, so repertoires were characterized only after the peak T cell response. Vaccine-associated CD4 TCRs spanned the whole spike protein, with dominant responses in regions 160-218 and 743-854.

Relative to germline, V is 8 bases shorter and J is 1 base shorter, with 18 bases between their ends. The germline V gene yields MNHEY for CDR1 and SVGAGI for CDR2. The CDR3 sequence holds 15 residues, the cysteine and phenylalanine included. Only CDR3 DNA remains: 45 bases, in frame from the first base. The time point label here, explained by the study, means: baseline before first vaccination. Vaccinee samples were obtained from the UK trials COV001 and COV002, which included a single-blind randomized controlled phase 2/3 trial of AZD1222 (ChAdOx1 nCoV-19) in healthy adults. For TCRbeta chain sequencing, PBMC samples were collected from trial participants at day 0 and at day 28 after the second dose. To note about this clone: There is no known antigen for this receptor. Base-call qualities are not available, and no considerably larger clone is one nucleotide away.

The CDR3 regions of human TCRbeta chains were analyzed by immunosequencing. As for the authors' bioinformatics: TCRs in the repertoires were compared against a reference library of SARS-CoV-2-specific TCRs that had been generated with the MIRA antigen-specificity platform. Breadth was defined as the fraction of unique TCRs that were SARS-CoV-2-associated. Depth was defined as the fraction of total T cells that were SARS-CoV-2-associated. Using the MIRA data, each spike-specific TCR was mapped to the spike region that the TCR reacts to and placed in a CD4 or CD8 class. Log10-transformed breadth and depth values were compared by one-way ANOVA with Sidak's multiple comparisons tests. TCRdb mirrors the immuneACCESS table, restricted to in-frame sequences. Some clones are absent from its copies; in checked studies, under half trace to an unresolved V gene, and the reason for the others is unknown. The DNA gave D and trimming, while V, J and clone size come from that table. The sample yields 120,000 to 150,000 clones; about nine tenths were counted once. The biggest ten clones account for around 3.6% of the sample.

The input for sequencing was peripheral blood, taken on day 0 of AZD1222 vaccination. The source is an adult in good health. This sequence uses TRBV6-5 and TRBJ2-7; the D gene cannot be resolved beyond TRBD1 or TRBD2, each matching 6 bases. This receptor carries the CDR3 CASGKQGGGSYEQYF. The nucleotide sequence reads as follows: TGTGCCAGCGGGAAACAGGGAGGAGGTTCCTACGAGCAGTACTTC.